One and the same sample provided the 17 T cell receptor beta chains below, sequenced in a study of molecular identifiers for immune sequencing clone quantification. In TCRdb, the PCR reads were re-called with MiXCR into one record per CDR3 protein. The profile shows about 500,000 distinct CDR3 sequences, 20% to 25% of them singletons. Sequenced input: naive CD8+ T cells from blood, with Jurkat cell RNA spiked in. Subset: FACS-sorted CD8+CD4-CCR7+CD45RA+ naive T cells. Source of these receptors: a human donor in good health. Some libraries in this study had Jurkat cell RNA spiked in.

There are many counts of this clonotype. In nucleotides, the CDR3 is TGCAGCGTTGCGGGGGGTCCGGGCACCGGGGAGCTGTTTTTT. Its translation: CSVAGGPGTGELFF. V gene TRBV29-1 combines with J gene TRBJ2-2, with 7 nucleotides matching TRBD2. The length of the CDR3 is 14 residues. Germline V gives CDR1 SQVTM, CDR2 ANQGSEA. After removal of 4 bases from V and 4 bases from J, the junction contained 6 bases not matched to a gene.

This clonotype was seen a few times. The CDR3 spells CASRANVNTEAFF. The CDR3 DNA reads as TGTGCCAGTAGGGCAAACGTGAACACTGAAGCTTTCTTT. The V call is TRBV19, the J call TRBJ1-1; D gene uncertain. V was clipped by 6 bases and J by 0 bases, with 8 bases between them. The CDR3 is 13 amino acids. The germline gives CDR1 LNHDA, CDR2 SQIVND (reference sequence).

There are a few counts of this clonotype. V usage is TRBV11-2 and J usage is TRBJ2-1, with TRBD2 identical over 9 bases. Germline CDR1 SGHAT, CDR2 FQNNGV. The CDR3 sequence is 17 residues long. Losses at the gene ends were 1 base for V and 8 bases for J; bases not matched to a gene: 12. DNA of the CDR3: TGTGCCAGCAGCTTAGTTCGCGGGAGGGCCATCGACGATGAGCAGTTCTTC. This translates into CASSLVRGRAIDDEQFF.

This chain joins TRBV5-1 and TRBJ1-2, with unresolved D. Germline-derived CDR1 and CDR2 are SGHRS and YFSETQ. Trimming shortened V by 1 base and J by 4 bases, and 11 bases separated the two germline ends. The CDR3 has 14 amino acids. This chain's CDR3 is CASSLNRPPYGYTF. The CDR3 bases are TGCGCCAGCAGCTTGAATCGGCCACCCTATGGCTACACCTTC.

This clonotype has ten or more counts. This chain links TRBV7-9 with TRBJ2-3; 7 bases line up with TRBD1. Germline loops: CDR1 SEHNR, CDR2 FQNEAQ (reference sequence). This CDR3 is built from 15 residues. Germline trimming cut 5 bases from V and 2 bases from J; bases unmatched to any gene: 7. The CDR3 region has the DNA TGTGCCAGCAGCGGACGGGACAGCTTCACAGATACGCAGTATTTT. It yields the protein CASSGRDSFTDTQYF.

V gene TRBV6-2 or TRBV6-3 combines with J gene TRBJ1-1; no firm D call. The CDR3 is 13 amino acids. Germline V CDR1 and CDR2: MNHEY, SVGEGT. The V end was cut by 6 bases, the J end by 8 bases, with 16 bases between. The CDR3 DNA is TGTGCCAGCAGCACATACTGGCCCTTAGAAGCTTTCTTT. It specifies CASSTYWPLEAFF.

The J gene is TRBJ1-5, the V gene TRBV9, with D tentatively TRBD1 (5 bases). In germline, CDR1 is SGDLS, CDR2 YYNGEE. Trimming pared 5 bases from V and 4 bases from J, leaving 16 bases between. The CDR3 totals 15 residues. The CDR3 sequence is CASSEGAKANQPQHF. The CDR3 coding sequence is TGTGCCAGCAGTGAAGGGGCCAAAGCGAATCAGCCCCAGCATTTT. The full variable domain, completed using reference TRBV9 and TRBJ1-5, is DSGVTQTPKHLITATGQRVTLRCSPRSGDLSVYWYQQSLDQGLQFLIQYYNGEERAKGNILERFSAQQFPDLHSELNLSSLELGDSALYFCASSEGAKANQPQHFGDGTRLSIL.

This clonotype was detected many times. J is TRBJ2-7 and V is TRBV5-1; 9 bases fit TRBD1. Germline V gene lookup returns CDR1 SGHRS and CDR2 YFSETQ. V was pared by 0 bases and J by 3 bases, with 4 bases of the junction left unmatched. This CDR3 has 15 residues. CDR3 bases: TGCGCCAGCAGCTTGGCCCCGGACAGGGGCTACGAGCAGTACTTC. It yields the protein CASSLAPDRGYEQYF. The full variable domain, completed using reference TRBV5-1 and TRBJ2-7, is KAGVTQTPRYLIKTRGQQVTLSCSPISGHRSVSWYQQTPGQGLQFLFEYFSETQRNKGNFPGRFSGRQFSNSRSEMNVSTLELGDSALYLCASSLAPDRGYEQYFGPGTRLTVT.

This clonotype was counted a few times. The chain uses TRBV29-1 and TRBJ2-4, with D tentatively TRBD1 (7 bases). This CDR3 is 12 amino acids long. The germline CDR1 and CDR2 sequences are SQVTM and ANQGSEA. Trimming pared 6 bases from V and 12 bases from J, leaving 18 bases between. The CDR3 loop is CSVPGGGEDQYF. In DNA form, the CDR3 reads TGCAGCGTCCCAGGGGGAGGCGAGGATCAGTACTTC.

This clonotype came up a few times. V is TRBV12-3 or TRBV12-4 and J is TRBJ2-7, with unresolved D. V shed 6 bases and J shed 6 bases, with 9 bases lying between them. The CDR3 is made up of 11 amino acids. The CDR3 coding sequence is TGTGCCAGCAGCCCACCGCTCGAGCAGTACTTC. As protein: CASSPPLEQYF.

This clonotype was counted a few times. The chain carries TRBV3-1 and TRBJ2-4, with 7 bases aligning to TRBD1. The trim removed 0 bases at V and 8 bases at J, leaving 13 bases unmatched. The CDR3 extends over 17 amino acids. The V gene's germline CDR1 is LGHDT and CDR2 YNNKEL (reference sequence). Here the CDR3 reads CASSQEPPGQVWDIQYF. The CDR3, as DNA: TGTGCCAGCAGCCAAGAACCCCCTGGACAGGTTTGGGACATTCAGTACTTC.

V usage is TRBV7-9 and J usage is TRBJ2-3, with 7 nucleotides matching TRBD2. The CDR3 runs to 15 residues. Per the germline V gene, CDR1 is SEHNR and CDR2 is FQNEAQ (reference sequence). J gave up 6 bases and V 5 bases, and 11 bases lay outside the gene matches. CDR3 nucleotides: TGTGCCAGCAGCGAAGCAGCGGGATGGGCGGATACGCAGTATTTT. Its protein product is CASSEAAGWADTQYF. The full variable domain, its missing parts supplied by reference TRBV7-9 and TRBJ2-3, is DTGVSQNPRHKITKRGQNVTFRCDPISEHNRLYWYRQTLGQGPEFLTYFQNEAQLEKSRLLSDRFSAERPKGSFSTLEIQRTEQGDSAMYLCASSEAAGWADTQYFGPGTRLTVL.

The J gene is TRBJ2-7, the V gene TRBV6-2 or TRBV6-3; D assignment may be TRBD1 or TRBD2 (5 bases each). Trimming removed 1 base at V and 5 bases at J, with 12 bases between. Germline values: CDR1 MNHEY, CDR2 SVGEGT. The CDR3 length is 14 residues. The CDR3 DNA reads TGTGCCAGCAGTTACTATGGGGGATCCCACGAGCAGTACTTC. This sequence encodes CASSYYGGSHEQYF.

This clonotype was picked up many times. The genes are TRBV6-6 and TRBJ2-4; D gene ambiguous. Germline lookup yields CDR1 MNHNY and CDR2 SVGAGI (reference sequence). With 0 bases removed from V and 0 bases from J, the gap between germline ends came to 9 bases. This CDR3 contains 16 residues. The CDR3 region has the DNA TGTGCCAGCAGTTACTCAGCCCAGAGAGCCAAAAACATTCAGTACTTC. The encoded protein is CASSYSAQRAKNIQYF.

V usage is TRBV4-2 and J usage is TRBJ2-5; no clear D gene. The V end lost 0 bases, the J end lost 6 bases, and 8 bases lay between the germline ends. Germline values: CDR1 LGHNA, CDR2 YNFKEQ. The CDR3 covers 13 residues. The CDR3 region has the DNA TGTGCCAGCAGCCAAGAGCGGCCCCAGACCCAGTACTTC. This gives the protein CASSQERPQTQYF.

The V call is TRBV12-5, the J call TRBJ1-4; TRBD1 matches 9 bases. CDR3 size: 14 residues. Germline V gene lookup returns CDR1 LGHNT and CDR2 FRNRAP. J lost 8 bases, V lost 6 bases, and 7 bases had no gene match. The CDR3: CASGLTGGREKLFF. The DNA for the CDR3 is TGTGCTAGTGGCCTCACAGGGGGCCGGGAAAAACTGTTTTTT.

The chain joins TRBV19 to TRBJ2-1; unclear D gene. The CDR3 length is 14 residues. Germline loops: CDR1 LNHDA, CDR2 SQIVND (reference sequence). V was cut by 8 bases and J by 0 bases, with 11 bases left in between. CDR3 coding DNA: TGTGCCAGTGGAGTGCTAGGCTCCTACAATGAGCAGTTCTTC. Translating gives CASGVLGSYNEQFF.